This entry describes one TCR beta chain. This clone was picked up one time. The antigen it recognizes is unknown. Per-base qualities were not stored, and no clone one base away is much larger. This sample is part of a study of T cell changes during pregnancy in multiple sclerosis (dated by TCRdb to about 2019). In the study overall: The study examined how the T cell repertoire changed over the course of pregnancy in women with multiple sclerosis.

The protocol used for the library was the immunoSEQ multiplex PCR assay. TCRdb limited this immuneACCESS table to in-frame rearrangements with V and J called. A share of clones is missing; checked studies link under half to unresolved V genes, and the rest is unexplained. The sample table shows around 67,000 clones, and approximately 87% are seen once. Clones ranked in the top ten supply 8% to 9.5% of the sample. The TCR originated in a female donor in good health, enrolled as a control in a pregnancy study. The sample consisted of peripheral blood, taken after pregnancy.

The DNA is TGTGCCAGCAGCCTACCCGGGACAGGGGGTCGGAGGAACACTGAAGCTTTCTTT. This yields the protein CASSLPGTGGRRNTEAFF. The chain joins TRBV7-9 to TRBJ1-1, and TRBD1 aligns with 11 junction nucleotides. The germline V gene (reference sequence) supplies CDR1 SEHNR and CDR2 FQNEAQ. Measured from the cysteine to the phenylalanine, the CDR3 is 18 residues long. CDR3 DNA is the only sequence kept; it has 54 bases, read in frame from the first base. Trimmed from V: 5 bases; trimmed from J: 1 base; junction bases lacking a gene match: 12.